The source of this T cell receptor (beta chain) is a study of Ad26.COV2.S vaccination and SARS-CoV-2 variants. This clone was observed a few times. Treatment reported: some 20 received Ad26.COV2.S at low or high dose, single or two shots; several received placebo; per-sample allocation not given. Day 63 after the first vaccine or placebo injection was the time point for sampling. Profiling relied on immunoSEQ multiplex PCR, and the TCRdb table lists in-frame clones only, not all of them. The table lists approximately 480,000 clones, around nine tenths of them singletons, with 9.5% to 15% in the top ten. This CDR3 is built from 12 residues. CDR1 is MDHEN and CDR2 is SYDVKM in the germline V gene. Trimming pared 10 bases from V and 4 bases from J, leaving 11 bases between.

The rearrangement joins TRBV28 to TRBJ1-5; tentatively, D is TRBD1 (5 bases). The sample in question was peripheral blood, obtained in a trial of Ad26.COV2.S vaccine versus placebo. This clonotype originated in a person aged 18-60 years who received the Ad26.COV2.S COVID-19 vaccine or a placebo. CDR3 sequence reads: CATHQGNQPQHF. CDR3 DNA: TGTGCCACCCACCAGGGAAATCAGCCCCAGCATTTT.